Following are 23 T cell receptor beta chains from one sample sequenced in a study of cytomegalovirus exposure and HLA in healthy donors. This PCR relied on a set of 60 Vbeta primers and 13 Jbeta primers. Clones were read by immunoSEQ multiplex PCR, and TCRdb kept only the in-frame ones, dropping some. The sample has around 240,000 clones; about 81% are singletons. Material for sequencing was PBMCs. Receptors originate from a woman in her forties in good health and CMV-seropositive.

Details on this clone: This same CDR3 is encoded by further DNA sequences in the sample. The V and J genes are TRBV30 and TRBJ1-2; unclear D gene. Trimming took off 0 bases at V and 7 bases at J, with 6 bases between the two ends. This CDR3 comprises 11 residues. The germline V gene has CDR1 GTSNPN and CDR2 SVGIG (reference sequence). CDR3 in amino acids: CAWSVGAGYTF. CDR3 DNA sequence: TGTGCCTGGAGTGTGGGCGCTGGCTACACCTTC.

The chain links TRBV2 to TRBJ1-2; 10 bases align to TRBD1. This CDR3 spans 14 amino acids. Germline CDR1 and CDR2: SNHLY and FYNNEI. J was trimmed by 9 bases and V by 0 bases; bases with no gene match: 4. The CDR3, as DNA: TGTGCCAGCAGTGAAGCGGGGACAGGGGACAGCTACACCTTC. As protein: CASSEAGTGDSYTF.

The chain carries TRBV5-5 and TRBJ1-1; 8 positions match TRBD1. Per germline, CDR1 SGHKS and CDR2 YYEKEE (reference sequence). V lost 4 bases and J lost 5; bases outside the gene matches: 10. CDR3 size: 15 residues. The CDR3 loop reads CASSPRGQVGTEAFF. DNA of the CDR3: TGTGCCAGCAGCCCGAGGGGACAGGTGGGGACTGAAGCTTTCTTT.

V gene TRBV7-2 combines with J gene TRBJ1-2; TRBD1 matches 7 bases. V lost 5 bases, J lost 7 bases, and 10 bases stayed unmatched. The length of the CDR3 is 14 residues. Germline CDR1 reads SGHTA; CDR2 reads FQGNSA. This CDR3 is CASSLEGAWSGYTF. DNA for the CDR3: TGTGCCAGCAGCCTAGAGGGGGCCTGGAGTGGCTACACCTTC.

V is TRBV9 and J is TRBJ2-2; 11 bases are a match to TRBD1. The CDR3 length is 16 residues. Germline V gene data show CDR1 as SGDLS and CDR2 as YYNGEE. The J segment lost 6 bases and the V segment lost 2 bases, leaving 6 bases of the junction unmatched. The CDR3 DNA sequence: TGTGCCAGCAGCGTCCGGGACAGGGGGTACGCCGGGGAGCTGTTTTTT. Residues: CASSVRDRGYAGELFF.

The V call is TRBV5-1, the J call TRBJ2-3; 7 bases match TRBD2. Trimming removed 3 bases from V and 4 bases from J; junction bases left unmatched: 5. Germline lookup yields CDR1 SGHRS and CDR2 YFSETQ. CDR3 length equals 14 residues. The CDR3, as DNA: TGCGCCAGCAGCTACGGTGGGGGGGCAGATACGCAGTATTTT. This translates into CASSYGGGADTQYF.

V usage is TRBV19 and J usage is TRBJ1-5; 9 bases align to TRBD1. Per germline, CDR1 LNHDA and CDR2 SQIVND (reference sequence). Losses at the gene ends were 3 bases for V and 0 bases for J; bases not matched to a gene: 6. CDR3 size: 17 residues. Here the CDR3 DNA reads TGTGCCAGTAGTATGGACAGGGGCCCTTATAGCAATCAGCCCCAGCATTTT. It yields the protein CASSMDRGPYSNQPQHF.

CDR3 DNA sequence: TGTGCCAGCAATAGACAGGGTGCAGCCTACGAGCAGTACTTC. This codes for CASNRQGAAYEQYF. This rearrangement joins TRBV7-2 to TRBJ2-7; 7 positions agree with TRBD1. Germline CDR1 is SGHTA and CDR2 is FQGNSA. CDR3 length equals 14 residues. V shed 7 bases and J 2 bases; nucleotides not matched to a gene: 8.

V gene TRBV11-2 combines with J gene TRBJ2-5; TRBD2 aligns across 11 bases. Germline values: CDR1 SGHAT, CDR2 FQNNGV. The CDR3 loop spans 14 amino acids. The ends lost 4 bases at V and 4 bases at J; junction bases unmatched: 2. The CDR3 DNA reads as TGTGCCAGCAGCTCCGGACTAGCGGGAGAGACCCAGTACTTC. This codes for CASSSGLAGETQYF.

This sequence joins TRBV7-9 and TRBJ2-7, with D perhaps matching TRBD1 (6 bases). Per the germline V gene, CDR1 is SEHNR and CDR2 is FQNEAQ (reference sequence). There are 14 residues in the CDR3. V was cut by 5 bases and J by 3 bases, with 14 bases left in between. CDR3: CASSPGHGRYEQYF. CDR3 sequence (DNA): TGTGCCAGCAGCCCGGGACACGGCCGCTACGAGCAGTACTTC.

The CDR3 protein is CASSFPVADTYEQYF. The DNA of the CDR3 is TGTGCCAGCAGCTTCCCAGTAGCGGACACCTACGAGCAGTACTTC. The rearrangement joins TRBV7-9 to TRBJ2-7, with D possibly being TRBD2 (6 bases). Germline assignment: CDR1 SEHNR and CDR2 FQNEAQ (reference sequence). Trimming shortened V by 3 bases and J by 2 bases, and 14 bases separated the two germline ends. The CDR3 covers 15 residues.

The CDR3 sequence: CASSPLADFTDTQYF. As DNA, the CDR3 is TGTGCCAGCAGCCCCCTAGCGGACTTCACAGATACGCAGTATTTT. V is TRBV7-2 and J is TRBJ2-3, with TRBD2 matching 7 bases. The CDR3 spans 15 residues. The germline gives CDR1 SGHTA, CDR2 FQGNSA. J lost 2 bases, V lost 5 bases, and 7 bases had no gene match. The full variable domain, its missing parts supplied by reference TRBV7-2 and TRBJ2-3, is GAGVSQSPSNKVTEKGKDVELRCDPISGHTALYWYRQSLGQGLEFLIYFQGNSAPDKSGLPSDRFSAERTGGSVSTLTIQRTQQEDSAVYLCASSPLADFTDTQYFGPGTRLTVL.

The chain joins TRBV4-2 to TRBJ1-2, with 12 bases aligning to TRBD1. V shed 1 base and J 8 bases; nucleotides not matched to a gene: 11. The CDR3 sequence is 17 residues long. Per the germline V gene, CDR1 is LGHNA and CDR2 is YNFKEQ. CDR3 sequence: CASSQGWATGTGGGYTF. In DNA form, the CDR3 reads TGTGCCAGCAGCCAAGGCTGGGCTACCGGGACAGGGGGCGGCTACACCTTC.

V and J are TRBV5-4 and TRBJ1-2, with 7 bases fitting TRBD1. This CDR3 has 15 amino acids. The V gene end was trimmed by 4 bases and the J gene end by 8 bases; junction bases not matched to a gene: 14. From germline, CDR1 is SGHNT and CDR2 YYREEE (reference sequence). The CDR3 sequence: CASSSQRQGAGGYTF. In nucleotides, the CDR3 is TGTGCCAGCAGCAGCCAACGACAGGGAGCTGGAGGCTACACCTTC.

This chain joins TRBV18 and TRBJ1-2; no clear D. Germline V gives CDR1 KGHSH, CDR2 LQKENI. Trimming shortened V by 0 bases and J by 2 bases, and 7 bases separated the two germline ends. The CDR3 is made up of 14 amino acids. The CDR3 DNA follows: TGTGCCAGCTCACCACCAGGGAGGAACTATGGCTACACCTTC. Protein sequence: CASSPPGRNYGYTF.

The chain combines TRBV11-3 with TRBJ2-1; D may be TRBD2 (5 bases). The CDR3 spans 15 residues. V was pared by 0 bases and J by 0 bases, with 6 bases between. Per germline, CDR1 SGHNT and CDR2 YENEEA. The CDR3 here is CASSLDGGSYNEQFF. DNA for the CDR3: TGTGCCAGCAGCTTAGATGGAGGCTCCTACAATGAGCAGTTCTTC.

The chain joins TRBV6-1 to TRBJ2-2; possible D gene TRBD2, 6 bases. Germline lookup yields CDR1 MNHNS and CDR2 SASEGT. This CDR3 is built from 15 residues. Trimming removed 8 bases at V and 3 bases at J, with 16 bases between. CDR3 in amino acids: CASHVGTWDTGELFF. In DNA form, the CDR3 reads TGTGCCAGCCACGTCGGGACTTGGGACACCGGGGAGCTGTTTTTT.

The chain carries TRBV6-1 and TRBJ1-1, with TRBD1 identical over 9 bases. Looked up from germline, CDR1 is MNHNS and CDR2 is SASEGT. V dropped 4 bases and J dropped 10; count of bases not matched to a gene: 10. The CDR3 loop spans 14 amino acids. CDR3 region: CASSADRDRDRAFF. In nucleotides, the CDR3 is TGTGCCAGCAGTGCAGACCGGGACAGGGATAGAGCTTTCTTT.

As DNA, the CDR3 is TGTGCCAGCAGCTTCGGACAGGCCCCCTACGAGCAGTACTTC. This codes for CASSFGQAPYEQYF. The chain is built from TRBV5-8 and TRBJ2-7; 7 nucleotides agree with TRBD1. The CDR3 is made up of 14 amino acids. V was pared by 2 bases and J by 2 bases, with 4 bases of the junction left unmatched. Per germline, CDR1 SGHTS and CDR2 YDEGEE. Full variable domain (outside the CDR3, taken from reference TRBV5-8 and TRBJ2-7): EAGVTQSPTHLIKTRGQQATLRCSPISGHTSVYWYQQALGLGLQFLLWYDEGEERNRGNFPPRFSGRQFPNYSSELNVNALELEDSALYLCASSFGQAPYEQYFGPGTRLTVT.

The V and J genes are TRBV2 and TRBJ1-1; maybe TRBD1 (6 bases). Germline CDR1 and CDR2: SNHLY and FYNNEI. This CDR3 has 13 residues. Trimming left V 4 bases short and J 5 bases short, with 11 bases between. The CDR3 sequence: CASSAGDGTEAFF. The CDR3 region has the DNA TGTGCCAGCAGTGCAGGGGATGGAACTGAAGCTTTCTTT.

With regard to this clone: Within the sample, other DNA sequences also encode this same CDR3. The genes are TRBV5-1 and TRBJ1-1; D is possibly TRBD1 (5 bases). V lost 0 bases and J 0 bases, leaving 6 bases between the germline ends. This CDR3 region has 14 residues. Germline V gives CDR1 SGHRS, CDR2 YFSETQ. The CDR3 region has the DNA TGCGCCAGCAGCTTGGGACAGATGAACACTGAAGCTTTCTTT. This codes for CASSLGQMNTEAFF. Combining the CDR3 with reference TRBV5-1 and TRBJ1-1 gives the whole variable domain KAGVTQTPRYLIKTRGQQVTLSCSPISGHRSVSWYQQTPGQGLQFLFEYFSETQRNKGNFPGRFSGRQFSNSRSEMNVSTLELGDSALYLCASSLGQMNTEAFFGQGTRLTVV.

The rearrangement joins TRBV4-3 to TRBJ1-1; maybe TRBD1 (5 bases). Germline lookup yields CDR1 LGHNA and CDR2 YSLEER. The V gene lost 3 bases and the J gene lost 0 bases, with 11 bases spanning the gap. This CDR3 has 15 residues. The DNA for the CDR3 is TGCGCCAGCAGCCAGGCGGGGACCTTGAACACTGAAGCTTTCTTT. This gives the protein CASSQAGTLNTEAFF.

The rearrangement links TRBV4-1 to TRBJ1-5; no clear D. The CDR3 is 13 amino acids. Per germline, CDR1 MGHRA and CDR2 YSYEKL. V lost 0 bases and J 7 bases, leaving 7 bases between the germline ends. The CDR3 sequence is CASSQEGWQPQHF. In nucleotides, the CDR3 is TGCGCCAGCAGCCAAGAGGGCTGGCAGCCCCAGCATTTT.